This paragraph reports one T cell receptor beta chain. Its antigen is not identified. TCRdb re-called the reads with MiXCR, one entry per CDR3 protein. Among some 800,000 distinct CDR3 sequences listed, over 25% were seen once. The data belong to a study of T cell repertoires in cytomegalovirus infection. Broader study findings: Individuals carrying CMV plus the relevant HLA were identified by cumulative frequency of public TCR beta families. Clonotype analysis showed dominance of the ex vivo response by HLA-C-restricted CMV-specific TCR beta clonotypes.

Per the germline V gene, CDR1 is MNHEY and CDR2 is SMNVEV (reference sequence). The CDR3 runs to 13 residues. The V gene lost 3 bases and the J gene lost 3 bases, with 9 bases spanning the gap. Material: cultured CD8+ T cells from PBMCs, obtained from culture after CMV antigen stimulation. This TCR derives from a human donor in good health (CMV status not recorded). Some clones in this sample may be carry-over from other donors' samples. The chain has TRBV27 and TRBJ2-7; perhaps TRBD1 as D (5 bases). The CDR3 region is CASSFGAIYEQYF. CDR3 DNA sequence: TGTGCCAGCAGTTTTGGGGCGATCTACGAGCAGTACTTC.